The 7 T cell receptor beta chains given below trace back to one sample, sequenced in a study of blood T cells in healthy people across ages. A second PCR of roughly 6 to 12 cycles used a sample-barcoded 5' primer and a J-beta primer mix. TCRdb reprocessed the 5' RACE reads with MiXCR, giving one entry per CDR3 protein. The sample comprises 800,000 or so distinct CDR3 sequences, around 68% of which are singletons, and about a quarter rests with the top ten. Specimen: blood. Source of these receptors: a man aged 25-40 years in good health.

The chain joins TRBV29-1 to TRBJ1-5; D uncertain. Trimming removed 6 bases at V and 4 bases at J, with 16 bases between. This CDR3 contains 14 residues. CDR1 is SQVTM, CDR2 ANQGSEA, per germline. The CDR3 spells CSVNELGRNQPQHF. CDR3 in DNA: TGCAGCGTCAATGAGTTGGGTCGAAATCAGCCCCAGCATTTT.

The chain uses TRBV4-3 and TRBJ1-1; D call uncertain. V was clipped by 0 bases and J by 4 bases, with 9 bases between them. This CDR3 has 14 amino acids. Germline V CDR1 and CDR2: LGHNA, YSLEER. CDR3 DNA: TGCGCCAGCAGCCAAGATTTATACCGCACTGAAGCTTTCTTT. This codes for CASSQDLYRTEAFF.

Of note for this clonotype: An end of the junction differs from the germline gene, which may be a read error. This sequence joins TRBV6-5 and TRBJ2-6; maybe TRBD1 (5 bases). The CDR3 spans 13 residues. Per the germline V gene, CDR1 is MNHEY and CDR2 is SVGAGI. The DNA for the CDR3 is TGTGCCACCGCATCCACTGGGGCCAACGTCCAGACTTTC. This translates into CATASTGANVQTF.

The rearrangement uses TRBV4-3 and TRBJ2-3; a possible D gene is TRBD2 (5 bases). V dropped 1 base and J dropped 6 bases, with 11 bases sitting between them. The CDR3 loop spans 14 amino acids. CDR1 and CDR2 from the germline V gene are LGHNA and YSLEER. The CDR3 loop reads CASSQGYGEDTQYF. CDR3 bases: TGCGCCAGCAGCCAAGGCTACGGGGAGGATACGCAGTATTTT.

The chain has TRBV5-1 and TRBJ2-7, with D perhaps being TRBD1 or TRBD2 (5 bases each). CDR1 and CDR2 from the germline V gene are SGHRS and YFSETQ. The V gene lost 0 bases and the J gene lost 5 bases, with 12 bases spanning the gap. This CDR3 is built from 14 residues. The chain's CDR3 is CASSLGRGTHEQYF. In nucleotides, the CDR3 is TGCGCCAGCAGCTTGGGTCGGGGCACCCACGAGCAGTACTTC.

This clonotype was counted a few times. V gene TRBV3-1 combines with J gene TRBJ2-5; D gene uncertain. The CDR3 is made up of 12 amino acids. Deletions cut 0 bases from V and 6 bases from J, with 5 bases between. Germline lookup yields CDR1 LGHDT and CDR2 YNNKEL (reference sequence). CDR3 amino acids: CASSQDQKTQYF. DNA for the CDR3: TGTGCCAGCAGCCAAGATCAAAAGACCCAGTACTTC.

The chain recombines TRBV29-1 with TRBJ1-2, with 11 bases fitting TRBD1. The CDR3 extends over 13 amino acids. From germline, CDR1 is SQVTM and CDR2 ANQGSEA. The V and J ends lost 6 bases and 5 bases, in that order; junction bases with no gene match: 5. The CDR3 loop is CSVGQGDSYGYTF. In DNA, the CDR3 is TGCAGCGTGGGACAGGGGGATTCTTATGGCTACACCTTC.